This entry lists 14 T cell receptor beta chains sequenced from one sample in a study of T cells in women clearing cervical HPV infection (dated by TCRdb to 2016 to 2019). Receptor amplification or capture employed the immunoSEQ multiplex PCR assay. In its TCRdb copy, this immuneACCESS table keeps in-frame sequences only and misses some clones. Where compared with another copy, unresolved V genes explain less than half of these, and the others have no known cause. The data table for this sample lists 35,000 to 45,000 clones. The ten largest clones take up 1.2% of the sample. The sequenced sample consisted of blood buffy coat. These TCRs come from a woman aged 18-70 years with a cervical HPV16 infection that either progressed to CIN3+ or cleared (not recorded which).

About this clone itself: With the read ending 3 residues before the CDR3 end, the germline J gene is used to fill in that end. This chain uses TRBV18 with TRBJ1-2; D unclear. Germline CDR1 KGHSH, CDR2 LQKENI. The CDR3 is 13 amino acids. The sequenced part of the CDR3 DNA is TGTGCCAGCTCACCCTCAGAGGGCTTAGAC. Protein sequence: CASSPSEGLD. The complete CDR3 reads CASSPSEGLDYTF.

Points on this clone: Coverage ceases 3 residues before the CDR3 finishes, and the germline J gene fills in the end. This rearrangement joins TRBV7-8 to TRBJ2-7, with TRBD1 matching 7 bases. Germline-derived CDR1 and CDR2 are SGHVS and FQNEAQ. The ends lost 2 bases at V and 3 bases at J; junction bases unmatched: 4. CDR3 size: 14 residues. The CDR3 is CASSLPPGGYEQYF. CDR3 bases read: TGTGCCAGCAGCTTACCTCCAGGGGGCTACGAG.

On this clone: The read terminates 3 residues before the CDR3 end, so the remaining end is supplied by the germline J gene. The chain employs TRBV7-2 and TRBJ1-2; D ambiguous. The CDR3 has 14 amino acids. CDR1 is SGHTA and CDR2 is FQGNSA in the germline V gene. This CDR3 is CASSLFVSTDTYTF. The covered CDR3 bases are TGTGCCAGCAGCTTATTTGTGAGCACAGATACC.

Partial CDR3 DNA: TGTGCCAGCTCACCACGGGGCGGGGGTGCGGAGACC. Translated, it gives CASSPRGGGAET. The CDR3 reads in full as CASSPRGGGAETQYF. The genes are TRBV18 and TRBJ2-5, with 7 bases lining up with TRBD2. The sequenced fragment ends 3 residues before the CDR3 boundary, so the rest is inferred from the germline J gene. The length of the CDR3 is 15 residues. Losses at the gene ends were 1 base for V and 5 bases for J; bases not matched to a gene: 7. Per the germline V gene, CDR1 is KGHSH and CDR2 is LQKENI.

About this clone itself: The read is 3 residues too short to cover the CDR3 end, so that end is filled in from the germline J gene. The V and J genes are TRBV18 and TRBJ1-6, with a possible D match to TRBD1 (5 bases). Trimming left V 3 bases short and J 7 bases short, with 13 bases between. CDR1 and CDR2 (germline): KGHSH, LQKENI. The CDR3 totals 15 residues. Partial CDR3 DNA: TGTGCCAGCTCACCCCATTTGGGGGGAAATTCACCC. Its protein product is CASSPHLGGNSP. The whole CDR3 reads CASSPHLGGNSPLHF.

About this clone: The junction does not match germline at one end; this may be a read error. Incomplete CDR3 DNA: TGTGCCAGCAGCTTAGACAGGGTCGGGGACTACGAG. Residues: CASSLDRVGDYE. The CDR3 in full is CASSLDRVGDYEQYF. The rearrangement uses TRBV12-3 or TRBV12-4 and TRBJ2-7; 7 nucleotides agree with TRBD1. The read terminates 3 residues before the CDR3 end, so the remaining end is supplied by the germline J gene. The CDR3 sequence is 15 residues long.

Points on this clone: The read finishes 3 residues shy of the CDR3 end, and the germline J gene is used to complete it. V and J are TRBV20-1 and TRBJ2-1; TRBD1 aligns across 8 bases. The V segment lost 6 bases and the J segment 0 bases; nucleotides outside the gene matches: 4. Germline V gives CDR1 DFQATT, CDR2 SNEGSKA (reference sequence). The CDR3 runs 14 residues. Partial CDR3 DNA: TGCAGTGCGACGACAGGGGCCTCCTACAATGAG. Encoded protein: CSATTGASYNE. The full CDR3 is CSATTGASYNEQFF.

As regards this clone: The read terminates 3 residues before the CDR3 end, so the remaining end is supplied by the germline J gene. This chain joins TRBV12-5 and TRBJ2-2; 11 bases fit TRBD2. Germline V gives CDR1 LGHNT, CDR2 FRNRAP. Losses at the gene ends were 3 bases for V and 0 bases for J; bases not matched to a gene: 15. The CDR3 runs to 21 residues. The DNA read from the CDR3 is TGTGCTAGTGGTTTTATACCGGGTGGAGTAGCGGGAGGGCCGAACACCGGGGAG. Protein product: CASGFIPGGVAGGPNTGE. The CDR3 in full is CASGFIPGGVAGGPNTGELFF.

Remarks on this clone: The read halts 3 residues ahead of the CDR3 end, with the missing end drawn from the germline J gene. This rearrangement joins TRBV5-1 to TRBJ2-3; the match to TRBD1 covers 8 bases. CDR1 is SGHRS, CDR2 YFSETQ, per germline. J gave up 2 bases and V 6 bases, and 8 bases lay outside the gene matches. The CDR3 consists of 15 residues. The CDR3: CASTGGAELTDTQYF. CDR3 DNA (partial): TGCGCCAGCACAGGGGGCGCGGAACTCACAGATACG.

CDR3 amino acids: CASSLSGGERETQYF. The CDR3 DNA, read in part, is TGTGCCAGCAGCCTCTCCGGGGGGGAACGCGAGACC. J is TRBJ2-5 and V is TRBV7-7, with 8 bases fitting TRBD2. Coverage ceases 3 residues before the CDR3 finishes, and the germline J gene fills in the end. Losses at the gene ends were 5 bases for V and 5 bases for J; bases not matched to a gene: 10. The CDR3 consists of 15 residues. Germline lookup yields CDR1 SSHAT and CDR2 FNYEAQ (reference sequence).

On this clone itself: The read comes to an end 3 residues before the CDR3 does, leaving the germline J gene to fill in the end. The chain employs TRBV5-6 and TRBJ2-5, with a tentative D call TRBD1 (6 bases). V lost 4 bases to trimming and J lost 5 bases, with 15 bases between them. The CDR3 sequence is 14 residues long. In germline, CDR1 is SGHDT, CDR2 YYEEEE. The CDR3 bases that were read are TGTGCCAGCAGCACAACAGGGTTGGGGGAGACC. It is translated as CASSTTGLGET. The full CDR3 protein reads CASSTTGLGETQYF.

Notes on this clone: The read ends 3 residues early relative to the CDR3; the germline J gene fills the gap. The V call is TRBV30, the J call TRBJ2-5; 8 nucleotides align to TRBD2. Losses at the gene ends were 4 bases for V and 2 bases for J; bases not matched to a gene: 9. CDR3 length equals 15 residues. CDR1 is GTSNPN and CDR2 is SVGIG in the germline V gene (reference sequence). The CDR3 is CAWKTGTSPQETQYF. The CDR3 DNA, read in part, is TGTGCCTGGAAAACCGGGACTAGTCCTCAAGAGACC.

CDR3 loop: CSVGSGHRAGYTF. The sequenced part of the CDR3 DNA is TGCAGCGTTGGTTCCGGTCACAGGGCTGGC. The chain couples TRBV29-1 to TRBJ1-2; possible D gene TRBD1, 6 bases. The read terminates 3 residues ahead of where the CDR3 ends, so the germline J gene completes it. Germline loops: CDR1 SQVTM, CDR2 ANQGSEA. The CDR3 covers 13 residues. The ends were cut back, 4 bases at V and 7 bases at J, with 16 bases in the middle.

Of note for this clone: The read terminates 3 residues before the CDR3 end, so the remaining end is supplied by the germline J gene. The V call is TRBV20-1, the J call TRBJ2-1; 8 bases map to TRBD2. V was pared by 6 bases and J by 3 bases, with 16 bases of the junction left unmatched. This CDR3 has 17 amino acids. Germline V gives CDR1 DFQATT, CDR2 SNEGSKA (reference sequence). The CDR3 bases that were read are TGCAGTGCGACCCCGGGGGCCAGCGGGGGTTTCTACAATGAG. Translation: CSATPGASGGFYNE. In full, the CDR3 reads CSATPGASGGFYNEQFF.